Listed here is a single T cell receptor beta chain. The antigen is not known. Compared with germline, one end of the junction differs, possibly owing to a read error. Other DNA sequences in this sample translate to the same CDR3. This sample is drawn from a study of cytomegalovirus exposure and HLA in healthy donors. The CDR3 spans 12 residues. CDR1 and CDR2 from the germline V gene are MNHEY and SVGAGI. The study ran its PCR with 60 Vbeta and 13 Jbeta primers. In the study's own analysis: Approximately 87 million unique TCR beta chains, 8.5 million to 14 million shared, were counted in a later analysis. The assay was immunoSEQ multiplex PCR, and TCRdb's table has in-frame clones only and misses some. That table is the source of V, J and clone size, and D and trimming were worked out from the DNA. There are under 150,000 clones in the sample; roughly 84% occur only once, and roughly 1.2% lies in the top ten.

General study results and limits: A later analysis found TCR association rates differed by HLA locus, highest for DRB1 and lowest for HLA-C. There were some V segments, including TRBV6-2 and TRBV6-3, excluded as indistinguishable.

V and J are TRBV6-5 and TRBJ1-6; D is uncertain. The clonotype comes from a girl aged 2-10 years in good health and CMV-seronegative. The specimen was PBMCs. CDR3 in DNA: TGTGCCAGCAGTTTAAATAATTCCCCCCTCCACTTT. Encoded protein: CASSLNNSPLHF.